This T cell receptor beta chain is from a study of a mutant IDH1 vaccine in newly diagnosed glioma. About the research overall: Treated patients had a mean age of approximately 40 years and a 62.5% male, around 38% female split. Previous treatment comprised radiotherapy, temozolomide, or both, mostly both. Notes on the study in general: Pseudoprogression apparently tracked independently of changes in top peripheral T cell clonotypes.

V trimming: 1 base; J trimming: 5 bases; junction bases outside the gene matches: 6. Germline V gene data show CDR1 as SGHRS and CDR2 as YFSETQ. The CDR3 is made up of 15 amino acids. The time point: baseline, week 1 (first vaccination visit). Treatment denoted: pre-vaccination baseline after standard-of-care therapy. In the case of this clone: As yet, its antigen is unknown.

The assay was immunoSEQ multiplex PCR, and TCRdb's table has in-frame clones only and misses some. The data show 99,000 or so clones, 80% to 90% seen once. The V call is TRBV5-1, the J call TRBJ2-3, with 8 bases that match TRBD2. This clonotype originated in a woman aged 45-65 years with glioma. This sample comprised PBMCs, obtained from a glioma patient treated with radiotherapy, temozolomide or both. DNA of the CDR3: TGCGCCAGCAGCTTGAGAGCGGGAGAACGAGATACGCAGTATTTT. It specifies CASSLRAGERDTQYF.